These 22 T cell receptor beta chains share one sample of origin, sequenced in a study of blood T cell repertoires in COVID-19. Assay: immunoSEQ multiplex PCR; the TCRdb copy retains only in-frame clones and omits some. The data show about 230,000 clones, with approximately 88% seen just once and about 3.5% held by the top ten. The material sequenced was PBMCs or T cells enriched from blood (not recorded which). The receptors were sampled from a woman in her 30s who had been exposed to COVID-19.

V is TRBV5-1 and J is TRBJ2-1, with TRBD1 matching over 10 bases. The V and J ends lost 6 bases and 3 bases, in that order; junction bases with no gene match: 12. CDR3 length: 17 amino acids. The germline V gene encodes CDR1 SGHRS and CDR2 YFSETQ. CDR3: CASTFFGTGANYNEQFF. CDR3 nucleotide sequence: TGCGCCAGCACCTTTTTCGGGACAGGGGCAAACTACAATGAGCAGTTCTTC.

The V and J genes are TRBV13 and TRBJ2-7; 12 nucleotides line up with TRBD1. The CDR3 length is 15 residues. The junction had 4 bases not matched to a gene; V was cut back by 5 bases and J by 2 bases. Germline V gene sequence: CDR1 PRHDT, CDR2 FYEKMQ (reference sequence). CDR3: CASSGTGGEAYEQYF. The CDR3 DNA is TGTGCCAGCAGCGGGACAGGGGGCGAAGCCTACGAGCAGTACTTC. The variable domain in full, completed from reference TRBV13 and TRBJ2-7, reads AAGVIQSPRHLIKEKRETATLKCYPIPRHDTVYWYQQGPGQDPQFLISFYEKMQSDKGSIPDRFSAQQFSDYHSELNMSSLELGDSALYFCASSGTGGEAYEQYFGPGTRLTVT.

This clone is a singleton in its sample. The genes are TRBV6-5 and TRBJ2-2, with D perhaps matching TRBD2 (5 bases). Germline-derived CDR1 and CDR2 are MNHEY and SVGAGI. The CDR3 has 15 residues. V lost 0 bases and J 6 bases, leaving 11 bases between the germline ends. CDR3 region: CASSYSGVWAGELFF. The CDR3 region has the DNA TGTGCCAGCAGTTACTCCGGGGTTTGGGCCGGGGAGCTGTTTTTT.

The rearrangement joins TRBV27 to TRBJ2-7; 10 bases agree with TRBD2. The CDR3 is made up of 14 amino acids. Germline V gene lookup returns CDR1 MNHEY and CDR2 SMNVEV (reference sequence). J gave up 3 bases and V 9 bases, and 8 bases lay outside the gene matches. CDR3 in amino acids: CARPRTSGFYEQYF. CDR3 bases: TGTGCCAGGCCGAGGACTAGCGGCTTCTACGAGCAGTACTTC.

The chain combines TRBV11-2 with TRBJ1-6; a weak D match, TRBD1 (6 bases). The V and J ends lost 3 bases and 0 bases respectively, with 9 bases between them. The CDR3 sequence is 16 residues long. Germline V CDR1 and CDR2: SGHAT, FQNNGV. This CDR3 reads CASSLDSVSYNSPLHF. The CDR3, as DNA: TGTGCCAGCAGCTTGGACAGTGTCTCCTATAATTCACCCCTCCACTTT.

CDR3 sequence reads: CASSQSVYNEQFF. Written as DNA, the CDR3 is TGTGCCAGCAGCCAATCTGTCTACAATGAGCAGTTCTTC. The chain has TRBV14 and TRBJ2-1; D not resolved. This CDR3 contains 13 residues. Trimming stripped 2 bases from V and 3 bases from J, with 5 bases between. The germline V gene encodes CDR1 SGHDN and CDR2 FVKESK.

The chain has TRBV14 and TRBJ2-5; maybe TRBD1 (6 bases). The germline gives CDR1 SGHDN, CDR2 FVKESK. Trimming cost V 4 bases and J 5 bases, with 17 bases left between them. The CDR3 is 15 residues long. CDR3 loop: CASSRFGNRAETQYF. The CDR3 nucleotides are TGTGCCAGCAGCCGCTTCGGGAACAGGGCTGAGACCCAGTACTTC.

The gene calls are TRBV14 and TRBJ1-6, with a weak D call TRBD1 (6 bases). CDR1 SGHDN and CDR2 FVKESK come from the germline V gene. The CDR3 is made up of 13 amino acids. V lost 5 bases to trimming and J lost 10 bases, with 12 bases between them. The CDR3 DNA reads TGTGCCAGCAGCTCGGCAGGGGTCTCACCCCTCCACTTT. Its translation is CASSSAGVSPLHF.

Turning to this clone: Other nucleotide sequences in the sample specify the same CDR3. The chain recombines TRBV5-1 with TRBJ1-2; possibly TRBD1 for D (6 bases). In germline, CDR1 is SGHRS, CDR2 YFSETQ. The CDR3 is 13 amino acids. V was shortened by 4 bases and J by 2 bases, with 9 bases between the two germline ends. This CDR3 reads CASSLDRNYGYTF. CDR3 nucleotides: TGCGCCAGCAGCCTAGACAGGAACTATGGCTACACCTTC. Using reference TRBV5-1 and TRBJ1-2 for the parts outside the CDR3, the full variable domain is KAGVTQTPRYLIKTRGQQVTLSCSPISGHRSVSWYQQTPGQGLQFLFEYFSETQRNKGNFPGRFSGRQFSNSRSEMNVSTLELGDSALYLCASSLDRNYGYTFGSGTRLTVV.

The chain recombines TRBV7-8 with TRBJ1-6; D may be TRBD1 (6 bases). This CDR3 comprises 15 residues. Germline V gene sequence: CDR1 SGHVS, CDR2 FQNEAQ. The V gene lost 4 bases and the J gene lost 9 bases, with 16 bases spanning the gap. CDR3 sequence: CASSSKGGLSSPLHF. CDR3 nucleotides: TGTGCCAGCAGCTCAAAAGGGGGTCTGAGTTCACCCCTCCACTTT.

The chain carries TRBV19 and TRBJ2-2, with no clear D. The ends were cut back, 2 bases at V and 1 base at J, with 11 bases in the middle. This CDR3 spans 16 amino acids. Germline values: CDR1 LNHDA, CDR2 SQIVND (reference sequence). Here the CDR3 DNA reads TGTGCCAGTAGTATAAGCCTACTACTGAACACCGGGGAGCTGTTTTTT. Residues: CASSISLLLNTGELFF.

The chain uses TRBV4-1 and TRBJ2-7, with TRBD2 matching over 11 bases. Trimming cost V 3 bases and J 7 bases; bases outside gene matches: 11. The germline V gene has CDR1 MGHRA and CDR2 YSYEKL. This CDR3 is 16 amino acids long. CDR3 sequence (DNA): TGCGCCAGCAGCCAGCCAACTAGCGGGAGCCGGAGGGAGCAGTACTTC. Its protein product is CASSQPTSGSRREQYF.

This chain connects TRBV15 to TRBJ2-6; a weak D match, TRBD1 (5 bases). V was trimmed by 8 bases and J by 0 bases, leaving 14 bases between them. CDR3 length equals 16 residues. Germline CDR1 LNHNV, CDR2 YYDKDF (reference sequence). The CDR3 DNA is TGTGCCACCTCCCCGCAGGGCCGCTCTGGGGCCAACGTCCTGACTTTC. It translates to CATSPQGRSGANVLTF. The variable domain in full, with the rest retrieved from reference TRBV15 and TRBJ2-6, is DAMVIQNPRYQVTQFGKPVTLSCSQTLNHNVMYWYQQKSSQAPKLLFHYYDKDFNNEADTPDNFQSRRPNTSFCFLDIRSPGLGDTAMYLCATSPQGRSGANVLTFGAGSRLTVL.

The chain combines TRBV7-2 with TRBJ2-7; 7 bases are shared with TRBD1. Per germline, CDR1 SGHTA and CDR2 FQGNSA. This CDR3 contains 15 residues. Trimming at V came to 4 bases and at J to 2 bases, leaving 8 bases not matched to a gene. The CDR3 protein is CASSSRTGHPYEQYF. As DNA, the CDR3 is TGTGCCAGCAGCTCCAGGACAGGACATCCCTACGAGCAGTACTTC.

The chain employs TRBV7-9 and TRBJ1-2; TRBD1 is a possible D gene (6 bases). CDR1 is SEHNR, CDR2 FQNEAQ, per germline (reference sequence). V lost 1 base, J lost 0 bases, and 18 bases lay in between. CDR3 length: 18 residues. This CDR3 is CASSLGLLRGLANYGYTF. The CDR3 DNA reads TGTGCCAGCAGCTTAGGTCTACTCAGGGGACTAGCTAACTATGGCTACACCTTC.

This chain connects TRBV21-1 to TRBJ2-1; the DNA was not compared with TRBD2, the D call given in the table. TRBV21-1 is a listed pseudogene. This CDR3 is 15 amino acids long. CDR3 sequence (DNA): TGTGCCAGCAGCTTAAAGCGGGAGCGTTACAATGAGCAGTTCTTC. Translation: CASSLKRERYNEQFF.

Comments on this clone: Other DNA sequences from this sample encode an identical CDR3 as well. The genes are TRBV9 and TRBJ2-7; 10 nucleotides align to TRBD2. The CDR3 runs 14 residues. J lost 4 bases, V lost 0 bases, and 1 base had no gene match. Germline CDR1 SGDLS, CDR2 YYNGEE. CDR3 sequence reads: CASSVVAGGYEQYF. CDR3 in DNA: TGTGCCAGCAGCGTAGTAGCGGGAGGTTACGAGCAGTACTTC. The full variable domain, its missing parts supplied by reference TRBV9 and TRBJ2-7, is DSGVTQTPKHLITATGQRVTLRCSPRSGDLSVYWYQQSLDQGLQFLIQYYNGEERAKGNILERFSAQQFPDLHSELNLSSLELGDSALYFCASSVVAGGYEQYFGPGTRLTVT.

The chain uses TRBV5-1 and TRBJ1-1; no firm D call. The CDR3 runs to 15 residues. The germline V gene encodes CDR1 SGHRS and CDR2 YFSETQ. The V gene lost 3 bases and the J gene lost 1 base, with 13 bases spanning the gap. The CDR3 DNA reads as TGCGCCAGCAGCTCCCCCTTGGCAGGGAACACTGAAGCTTTCTTT. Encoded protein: CASSSPLAGNTEAFF.

The CDR3 DNA reads as TGTGCCAGCAGTGTTTCCGGGACTAGCGGGAGGGCAGATACGCAGTATTTT. As protein: CASSVSGTSGRADTQYF. The chain combines TRBV6-4 with TRBJ2-3, with 16 bases lining up with TRBD2. J lost 4 bases, V lost 4 bases, and 5 bases had no gene match. Germline CDR1 is MRHNA and CDR2 is SNTAGT. This CDR3 spans 17 amino acids.

CDR3 in DNA: TGTGCCATCAGTGCGACAGGGTCGGATTCACCCCTCCACTTT. This gives the protein CAISATGSDSPLHF. The chain carries TRBV10-3 and TRBJ1-6, with TRBD1 identical over 7 bases. Germline CDR1 and CDR2: ENHRY and SYGVKD. After removal of 4 bases from V and 8 bases from J, the junction contained 5 bases not matched to a gene. The CDR3 consists of 14 residues.

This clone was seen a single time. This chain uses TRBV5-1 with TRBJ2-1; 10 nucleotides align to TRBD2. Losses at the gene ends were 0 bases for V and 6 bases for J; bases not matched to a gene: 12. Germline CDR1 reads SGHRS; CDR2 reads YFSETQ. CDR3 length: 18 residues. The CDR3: CASSLARASGSGANEQFF. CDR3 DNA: TGCGCCAGCAGCTTGGCCAGGGCTAGCGGGAGTGGGGCCAATGAGCAGTTCTTC. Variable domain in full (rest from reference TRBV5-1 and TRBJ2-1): KAGVTQTPRYLIKTRGQQVTLSCSPISGHRSVSWYQQTPGQGLQFLFEYFSETQRNKGNFPGRFSGRQFSNSRSEMNVSTLELGDSALYLCASSLARASGSGANEQFFGPGTRLTVL.

CDR3 DNA sequence: TGCGCCAGCAGCACCCGACAGGGGGTTGGCTACACCTTC. It translates to CASSTRQGVGYTF. This sequence joins TRBV5-1 and TRBJ1-2; 9 bases line up with TRBD1. Germline V CDR1 and CDR2: SGHRS, YFSETQ. J lost 7 bases, V lost 4 bases, and 5 bases had no gene match. This CDR3 comprises 13 residues. Full variable domain (remainder filled in from reference TRBV5-1 and TRBJ1-2): KAGVTQTPRYLIKTRGQQVTLSCSPISGHRSVSWYQQTPGQGLQFLFEYFSETQRNKGNFPGRFSGRQFSNSRSEMNVSTLELGDSALYLCASSTRQGVGYTFGSGTRLTVV.